This TCR beta chain originates from a study of beta chain features in type 1 diabetes. The investigators reverse transcribed all of the isolated RNA, so they sequenced expressed TCRB transcripts. The assay was immunoSEQ multiplex PCR, and TCRdb's table has in-frame clones only and misses some. The sample lists about 130,000 clones; about 8.7% were seen once. This clone was recorded a few times. This CDR3 contains 15 residues. Between the trimmed V and J ends, which lost 1 base and 3 bases, there was a span of 12 bases. Germline loops: CDR1 SGHTA, CDR2 FQGNSA. Over 95% purity was reached by all sorted populations.

This TCR was recovered from a man aged 18 to 29 in good health. The genes are TRBV7-2 and TRBJ1-2; no firm D call. The sample was central memory CD4+ T cells from blood. This chain's CDR3 is CASSLVLGRDYGYTF. CDR3 in DNA: TGTGCCAGCAGCTTAGTTCTGGGTCGGGACTATGGCTACACCTTC.